This paragraph covers one T cell receptor beta chain sequence. Its cognate antigen is unknown. With random hexamers, reverse transcription was performed on about 0.5 to 1 ug of RNA. The authors amplified TCR beta CDR3 across 54 Vbeta and 13 Jbeta using immunoSEQ multiplex PCR. TCRdb fed the immunoSEQ multiplex PCR reads into MiXCR, producing one record per CDR3 protein. The sample has 75,000 to 100,000 distinct CDR3 sequences, roughly 94% seen once; the top ten hold around 0.94%. The source of the sample is a study of CD8 T cells in Susac syndrome. Study-level findings and limits: The peak of CD8+ clonal expansion in Susac was seen in TEMRA cells and active patients.

FACS enriched CD8+ TEMRA cells, while bulk CD8+ and CD4+ were negatively isolated. The CDR3 contains 15 residues. Germline loops: CDR1 SEHNR, CDR2 FQNEAQ (reference sequence). The germline V and J ends were trimmed by 4 bases and 2 bases, with 12 bases remaining between them. The specimen was CD8+ T cells from PBMCs. The clonotype originates from a human donor with Susac syndrome. The chain combines TRBV7-9 with TRBJ2-1; no reliable D call. CDR3: CASSSLNPTYNEQFF. CDR3 coding DNA: TGTGCCAGCAGCTCTCTTAACCCCACCTACAATGAGCAGTTCTTC.